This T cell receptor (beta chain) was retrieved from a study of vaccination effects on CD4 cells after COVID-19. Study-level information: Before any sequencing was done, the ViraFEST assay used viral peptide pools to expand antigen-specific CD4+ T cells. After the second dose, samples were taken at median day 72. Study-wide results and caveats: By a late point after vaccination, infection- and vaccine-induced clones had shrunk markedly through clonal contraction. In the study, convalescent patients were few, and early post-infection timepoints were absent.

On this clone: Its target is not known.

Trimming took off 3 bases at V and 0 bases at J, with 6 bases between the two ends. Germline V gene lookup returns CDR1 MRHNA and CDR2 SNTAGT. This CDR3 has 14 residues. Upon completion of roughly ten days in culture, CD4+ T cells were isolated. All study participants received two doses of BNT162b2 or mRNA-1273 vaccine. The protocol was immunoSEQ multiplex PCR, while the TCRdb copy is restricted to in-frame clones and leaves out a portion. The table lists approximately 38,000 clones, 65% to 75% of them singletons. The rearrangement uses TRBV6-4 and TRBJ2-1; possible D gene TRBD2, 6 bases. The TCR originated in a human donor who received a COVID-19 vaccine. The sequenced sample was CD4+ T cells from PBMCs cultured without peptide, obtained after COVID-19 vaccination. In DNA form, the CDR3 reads TGTGCCAGCAGTGAGGAGGGCTCCTACAATGAGCAGTTCTTC. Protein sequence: CASSEEGSYNEQFF.